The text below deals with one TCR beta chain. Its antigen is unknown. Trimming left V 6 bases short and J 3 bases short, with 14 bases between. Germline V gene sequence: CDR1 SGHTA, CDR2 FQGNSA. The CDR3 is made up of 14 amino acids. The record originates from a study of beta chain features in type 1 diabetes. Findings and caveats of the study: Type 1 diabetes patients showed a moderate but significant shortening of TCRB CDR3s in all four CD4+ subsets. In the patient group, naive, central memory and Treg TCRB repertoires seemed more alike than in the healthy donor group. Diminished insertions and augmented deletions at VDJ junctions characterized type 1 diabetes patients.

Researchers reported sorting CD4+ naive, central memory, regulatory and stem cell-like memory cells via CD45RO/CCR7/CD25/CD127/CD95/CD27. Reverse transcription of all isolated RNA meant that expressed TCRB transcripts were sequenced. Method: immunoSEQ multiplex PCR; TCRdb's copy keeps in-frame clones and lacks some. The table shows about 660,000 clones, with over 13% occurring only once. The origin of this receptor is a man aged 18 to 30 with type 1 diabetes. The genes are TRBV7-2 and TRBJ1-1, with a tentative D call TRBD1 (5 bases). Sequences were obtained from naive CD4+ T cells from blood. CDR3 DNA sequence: TGTGCCAGCAGTTTCTCCCGGGGCGACACTGAAGCTTTCTTT. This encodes CASSFSRGDTEAFF.